These 30 T cell receptor beta chains came from one sample sequenced in a study of control samples from healthy donors and cancer patients. Libraries were prepared by immunoSEQ multiplex PCR; TCRdb keeps only in-frame clonotypes and omits some of them. This repertoire shows roughly 50,000 clones, 94% found once; its top ten account for less than 4%. Sequenced sample: blood. All receptors come from a man aged 25 to 40 in good health.

In DNA form, the CDR3 reads TGTGCCAGCAGCTTGCAGGGTAAAGGCTACACCTTC. Its translation is CASSLQGKGYTF. The chain joins TRBV5-4 to TRBJ1-2, with D perhaps matching TRBD1 (5 bases). Germline lookup yields CDR1 SGHNT and CDR2 YYREEE (reference sequence). Trimming removed 1 base from V and 8 bases from J, with 9 bases in between. The CDR3 runs 12 residues. Full variable domain (missing parts from reference TRBV5-4 and TRBJ1-2): ETGVTQSPTHLIKTRGQQVTLRCSSQSGHNTVSWYQQALGQGPQFIFQYYREEENGRGNFPPRFSGLQFPNYSSELNVNALELDDSALYLCASSLQGKGYTFGSGTRLTVV.

The chain is built from TRBV5-4 and TRBJ1-2; weak D call: TRBD1 (6 bases). Germline V gene lookup returns CDR1 SGHNT and CDR2 YYREEE (reference sequence). Trimming shortened V by 4 bases and J by 4 bases, and 20 bases separated the two germline ends. The CDR3 has 16 residues. The CDR3 spells CASSATGPQDPYGYTF. The CDR3 DNA reads as TGTGCCAGCAGCGCGACAGGTCCACAGGACCCCTATGGCTACACCTTC. The full variable domain, in which reference TRBV5-4 and TRBJ1-2 provide the parts outside the CDR3, is ETGVTQSPTHLIKTRGQQVTLRCSSQSGHNTVSWYQQALGQGPQFIFQYYREEENGRGNFPPRFSGLQFPNYSSELNVNALELDDSALYLCASSATGPQDPYGYTFGSGTRLTVV.

This chain links TRBV6-5 with TRBJ1-5; 7 positions match TRBD1. Germline values: CDR1 MNHEY, CDR2 SVGAGI. Trimming took 5 bases from V and 5 from J; bases not matched to a gene: 3. The CDR3 covers 13 residues. This CDR3 reads CASSQQGHQPQHF. The DNA for the CDR3 is TGTGCCAGCAGTCAACAGGGGCATCAGCCCCAGCATTTT.

The rearrangement links TRBV28 to TRBJ2-4; D is uncertain. The CDR3 has 15 residues. Trimming removed 4 bases at V and 2 bases at J, with 12 bases between. The germline CDR1 and CDR2 sequences are MDHEN and SYDVKM. Written as DNA, the CDR3 is TGTGCCAGCAGTTCCCTGGGTCTGACCAAAAACATTCAGTACTTC. It is translated as CASSSLGLTKNIQYF.

The chain employs TRBV29-1 and TRBJ1-1; TRBD1 is a possible D gene (5 bases). This CDR3 contains 10 residues. The V end was cut by 7 bases, the J end by 8 bases, with 11 bases between. CDR1 and CDR2 (germline): SQVTM, ANQGSEA. The CDR3 DNA sequence: TGCAGCGCCCGACAGATCGAAGCTTTCTTT. Amino acids: CSARQIEAFF.

This chain connects TRBV19 to TRBJ1-2; TRBD1 matches 8 bases. This CDR3 has 15 residues. Losses at the gene ends were 9 bases for V and 4 bases for J; bases not matched to a gene: 13. In germline, CDR1 is LNHDA, CDR2 SQIVND (reference sequence). The CDR3 region is CASKNLDREVYGYTF. As DNA, the CDR3 is TGTGCCAGCAAAAACCTGGACAGGGAGGTCTATGGCTACACCTTC.

This chain uses TRBV3-1 (or the pseudogene TRBV3-2) with TRBJ1-5; the D is unclear. The CDR3 loop spans 14 amino acids. Germline V gives CDR1 LGHDT, CDR2 YNNKEL (reference sequence). The V and J ends lost 1 base and 7 bases respectively, with 11 bases between them. DNA for the CDR3: TGTGCCAGCAGCCAAGTCGGTCGGTGGCAGCCCCAGCATTTT. It translates to CASSQVGRWQPQHF.

The rearrangement links TRBV7-6 to TRBJ2-1, with 7 bases fitting TRBD1. This CDR3 region has 15 residues. CDR1 is SGHVS, CDR2 FNYEAQ, per germline. Losses at the gene ends were 7 bases for V and 0 bases for J; bases not matched to a gene: 6. Written as DNA, the CDR3 is TGTGCCAGCATCCGGGACAGCCGCTCCTACAATGAGCAGTTCTTC. Amino acid sequence: CASIRDSRSYNEQFF. The full variable domain, rest sourced from reference TRBV7-6 and TRBJ2-1, is GAGVSQSPRYKVTKRGQDVALRCDPISGHVSLYWYRQALGQGPEFLTYFNYEAQQDKSGLPNDRFSAERPEGSISTLTIQRTEQRDSAMYRCASIRDSRSYNEQFFGPGTRLTVL.

V is TRBV27 and J is TRBJ2-3, with 8 bases identical to TRBD2. Germline lookup yields CDR1 MNHEY and CDR2 SMNVEV (reference sequence). This CDR3 has 17 residues. V gave up 4 bases and J gave up 2 bases; unmatched junction bases: 11. The CDR3 coding sequence is TGTGCCAGCAGTTCCTTGGGACTAGGGCTCGACACAGATACGCAGTATTTT. Translating gives CASSSLGLGLDTDTQYF.

This clone was counted a few times. Other DNA sequences within the sample encode an identical CDR3. The rearrangement links TRBV19 to TRBJ1-5; D is unclear. The germline V and J ends were trimmed by 1 base and 7 bases, with 8 bases remaining between them. The V gene's germline CDR1 is LNHDA and CDR2 SQIVND (reference sequence). The CDR3 loop spans 13 amino acids. The CDR3 DNA reads TGTGCCAGTAGTATAGGGAGTCGGCAGCCCCAGCATTTT. Translation gives CASSIGSRQPQHF.

This sequence joins TRBV4-2 and TRBJ2-2; D gene unclear. V was shortened by 6 bases and J by 5 bases, with 13 bases between the two germline ends. Germline-derived CDR1 and CDR2 are LGHNA and YNFKEQ. The CDR3 length is 14 residues. The CDR3, as DNA: TGTGCCAGCAGGCTGGCCCTGGGTACCGGGGAGCTGTTTTTT. Encoded protein: CASRLALGTGELFF.

This chain uses TRBV4-3 with TRBJ1-2, with TRBD1 as a possible D gene (5 bases). The CDR3 consists of 13 residues. Looked up from germline, CDR1 is LGHNA and CDR2 is YSLEER. Deletions cut 1 base from V and 4 bases from J, with 7 bases between. CDR3 bases: TGCGCCAGCAGCCAAGCCCAGGGCTATGGCTACACCTTC. It translates to CASSQAQGYGYTF.

The genes are TRBV28 and TRBJ1-5; TRBD1 matches at 11 bases. J lost 5 bases, V lost 5 bases, and 5 bases had no gene match. Germline V lookup: CDR1 MDHEN, CDR2 SYDVKM. The CDR3 loop spans 15 amino acids. This chain's CDR3 is CASSTRTGGHQPQHF. DNA of the CDR3: TGTGCCAGCAGTACTCGGACAGGGGGCCATCAGCCCCAGCATTTT.

The rearrangement joins TRBV12-3 or TRBV12-4 to TRBJ2-2; weak D call: TRBD2 (6 bases). The ends were cut back, 6 bases at V and 6 bases at J, with 11 bases in the middle. The CDR3 is made up of 13 amino acids. CDR3 sequence (DNA): TGTGCCAGCAGACCCGGGGGATCCGGGGAGCTGTTTTTT. Amino acid sequence: CASRPGGSGELFF.

The J gene is TRBJ2-1, the V gene TRBV9, with 8 bases that match TRBD1. This CDR3 spans 15 amino acids. CDR1 and CDR2 from the germline V gene are SGDLS and YYNGEE. Trimming cost V 4 bases and J 2 bases; bases outside gene matches: 5. DNA of the CDR3: TGTGCCAGCAGCCAGCGGACAGGGACCTACAATGAGCAGTTCTTC. Its translation is CASSQRTGTYNEQFF.

This clone counts as medium-sized. The chain links TRBV5-6 to TRBJ1-3; possibly TRBD1 for D (5 bases). Germline V gives CDR1 SGHDT, CDR2 YYEEEE. V gave up 0 bases and J gave up 0 bases, with 7 bases separating them. This CDR3 region has 15 residues. For the CDR3, the DNA is TGTGCCAGCAGCTTGGGACAGACCTCTGGAAACACCATATATTTT. Protein sequence: CASSLGQTSGNTIYF.

The chain combines TRBV18 with TRBJ1-1; 7 bases match TRBD1. This CDR3 is built from 14 residues. V gave up 8 bases and J gave up 3 bases; unmatched junction bases: 9. The germline CDR1 and CDR2 sequences are KGHSH and LQKENI. This CDR3 is CASTRQGRDTEAFF. In DNA, the CDR3 is TGTGCCAGCACTCGACAGGGAAGGGACACTGAAGCTTTCTTT.

V usage is TRBV2 and J usage is TRBJ1-5, with D uncertain. The germline V and J ends were trimmed by 6 bases and 0 bases, with 18 bases remaining between them. Germline-derived CDR1 and CDR2 are SNHLY and FYNNEI. CDR3 size: 17 residues. The CDR3 nucleotides read TGTGCCAGCAGGCCGGAGCCACATTATTATAGCAATCAGCCCCAGCATTTT. It yields the protein CASRPEPHYYSNQPQHF. The whole variable domain, filled in from reference TRBV2 and TRBJ1-5, reads EPEVTQTPSHQVTQMGQEVILRCVPISNHLYFYWYRQILGQKVEFLVSFYNNEISEKSEIFDDQFSVERPDGSNFTLKIRSTKLEDSAMYFCASRPEPHYYSNQPQHFGDGTRLSIL.

This clone was seen once. This chain joins TRBV24-1 and TRBJ1-5; D perhaps matches TRBD1 (6 bases). The length of the CDR3 is 16 residues. The germline V and J ends were trimmed by 7 bases and 1 base, with 16 bases remaining between them. CDR1 is KGHDR and CDR2 is SFDVKD in the germline V gene. Here the CDR3 DNA reads TGTGCCACCAGACCAGGGAAGGGGGTGAGCAATCAGCCCCAGCATTTT. Translated: CATRPGKGVSNQPQHF.

The chain employs TRBV5-6 and TRBJ2-3, with D perhaps TRBD2 (5 bases). V was pared by 4 bases and J by 2 bases, with 11 bases between. The CDR3 runs 14 residues. The germline V gene encodes CDR1 SGHDT and CDR2 YYEEEE. The CDR3 is CASSAVEDTDTQYF. Here the CDR3 DNA reads TGTGCCAGCAGCGCTGTGGAGGACACAGATACGCAGTATTTT.

The rearrangement links TRBV19 to TRBJ2-3; tentative D call: TRBD1 (5 bases). The germline V gene encodes CDR1 LNHDA and CDR2 SQIVND (reference sequence). The V end lost 5 bases, the J end lost 6 bases, and 9 bases lay between the germline ends. The CDR3 spans 12 residues. The CDR3 sequence: CASSGAWDTQYF. The CDR3 DNA reads TGTGCCAGTAGTGGGGCGTGGGATACGCAGTATTTT.

V gene TRBV4-2 combines with J gene TRBJ2-5; 7 bases are shared with TRBD2. This CDR3 spans 16 amino acids. The germline V gene has CDR1 LGHNA and CDR2 YNFKEQ. V was clipped by 1 base and J by 4 bases; unmatched bases: 9. For the CDR3, the DNA is TGTGCCAGCAGCCAAGCCTTCACGGGAGGAGGAGAGACCCAGTACTTC. It is translated as CASSQAFTGGGETQYF.

The V gene is TRBV28, the J gene TRBJ1-1; tentative D call: TRBD1 (5 bases). Trimming removed 4 bases at V and 1 base at J, with 13 bases between. Germline V gene data show CDR1 as MDHEN and CDR2 as SYDVKM. The CDR3 covers 15 residues. The CDR3 DNA reads as TGTGCCAGCAGTTCAAGGGTGGGGGGGAACACTGAAGCTTTCTTT. Translated: CASSSRVGGNTEAFF.

The chain has TRBV15 and TRBJ1-5; TRBD1 aligns across 7 bases. This CDR3 is built from 17 residues. J lost 0 bases, V lost 2 bases, and 7 bases had no gene match. From germline, CDR1 is LNHNV and CDR2 YYDKDF (reference sequence). The CDR3 DNA reads as TGTGCCACCAGCAGACCCGAGGGGGCGTATAGCAATCAGCCCCAGCATTTT. As protein: CATSRPEGAYSNQPQHF.

V usage is TRBV6-5 and J usage is TRBJ1-2; D gene unclear. The CDR3 is made up of 13 amino acids. Trimming took 2 bases from V and 5 from J, leaving 9 bases between them. From germline, CDR1 is MNHEY and CDR2 SVGAGI. This CDR3 is CASSYGRAYGYTF. The DNA of the CDR3 is TGTGCCAGCAGTTACGGGAGGGCATATGGCTACACCTTC.

V usage is TRBV29-1 and J usage is TRBJ1-1; D may be TRBD1 (5 bases). Trimming cost V 3 bases and J 3 bases, with 17 bases left between them. The CDR3 has 15 residues. Germline CDR1 is SQVTM and CDR2 is ANQGSEA. CDR3 residues: CSVDLRAKADTEAFF. In DNA form, the CDR3 reads TGCAGCGTTGATCTCAGGGCCAAGGCGGACACTGAAGCTTTCTTT.

The chain employs TRBV5-1 and TRBJ2-7; 15 positions agree with TRBD2. The CDR3 runs 20 residues. Germline V lookup: CDR1 SGHRS, CDR2 YFSETQ. The V segment lost 2 bases and the J segment 5 bases; nucleotides outside the gene matches: 17. CDR3 protein: CASSFGDGLAGGPGRNEQYF. The DNA for the CDR3 is TGCGCCAGCAGCTTTGGCGATGGACTAGCGGGAGGGCCAGGCCGCAACGAGCAGTACTTC. Full variable domain (outside the CDR3, taken from reference TRBV5-1 and TRBJ2-7): KAGVTQTPRYLIKTRGQQVTLSCSPISGHRSVSWYQQTPGQGLQFLFEYFSETQRNKGNFPGRFSGRQFSNSRSEMNVSTLELGDSALYLCASSFGDGLAGGPGRNEQYFGPGTRLTVT.

This clone has just one count. The chain combines TRBV4-2 with TRBJ2-7; 8 nucleotides align to TRBD2. The J segment lost 3 bases and the V segment lost 1 base, leaving 5 bases of the junction unmatched. This CDR3 has 15 amino acids. Germline V gives CDR1 LGHNA, CDR2 YNFKEQ. The CDR3 nucleotides read TGTGCCAGCAGCCAAGTGATAGCGGGGCTCTACGAGCAGTACTTC. It yields the protein CASSQVIAGLYEQYF.

CDR3 protein: CSVEARGYEKLFF. The CDR3 DNA is TGCAGCGTGGAGGCTCGGGGATATGAAAAACTGTTTTTT. The chain links TRBV29-1 to TRBJ1-4, with D unresolved. The V gene's germline CDR1 is SQVTM and CDR2 ANQGSEA. V dropped 6 bases and J dropped 6 bases, with 14 bases sitting between them. This CDR3 contains 13 residues.

The chain carries TRBV4-1 and TRBJ1-5; no definite D call. The CDR3 has 15 amino acids. Germline lookup yields CDR1 MGHRA and CDR2 YSYEKL. V lost 1 base, J lost 0 bases, and 7 bases lay in between. The CDR3 nucleotides are TGCGCCAGCAGCCAAGGCTTGGGTAGCAATCAGCCCCAGCATTTT. Translated, it gives CASSQGLGSNQPQHF.